This TCR beta chain was found in a study of spatial heterogeneity in lung cancer. For the study at large: TCR transcript abundance in tumor regions was strongly correlated with the T cell module score obtained from matched bulk RNA-seq.

Broader study findings: Expanded intratumoral alpha and beta TCR counts tracked tumor mutation counts.

Specified time point: sample taken at primary tumor resection. The 60 to 90 donors had untreated early-stage non-small cell lung cancer. No cells were sorted before sequencing. The whole RNA sequenced was extracted from tumor, nontumor lung or frozen PBMC. Each molecule of TCR cDNA was tagged with one unique molecular identifier. In TCRdb, the 5' RACE reads were re-called with MiXCR into one record per CDR3 protein. The sample has 20,000 to 30,000 distinct CDR3 sequences; over 7.5% are singletons. Looked up from germline, CDR1 is ENHRY and CDR2 is SYGVKD. The CDR3 sequence is 18 residues long. V dropped 1 base and J dropped 0 bases, with 16 bases sitting between them. This clonotype was counted at least ten times. The antigen is unknown.

The sequence came from a male donor with early-stage non-small cell lung cancer. The rearrangement links TRBV10-3 to TRBJ1-3; D gene unclear. The specimen was lung tumor tissue, collected at surgery. The CDR3 DNA is TGTGCCATCAGTGAGTTCGTTCGGAAAGGCAGCTCTGGAAACACCATATATTTT. It encodes CAISEFVRKGSSGNTIYF.